The table lists the clone carrying this T cell receptor (beta chain) with a few counts. Its antigen is unidentified. The data were taken from a study of T-cell memory formation after mild COVID-19. Background on the study: In these data, TCR clusters were largely donor specific. Whole-study findings and limits: CM and EM subsets held most contracting CD4+ clones; EMRA held CD8+ ones.

TCRdb re-analysed the 5' RACE reads in MiXCR, keeping a single row per CDR3 protein. This table holds some 40,000 distinct CDR3 sequences, approximately 6.8% found once. CDR1 is MDHEN and CDR2 is SYDVKM in the germline V gene. The CDR3 is 16 amino acids. V shed 7 bases and J shed 4 bases, with 21 bases lying between them. The material sequenced was PBMCs or a T cell subset sorted from them (not recorded which). The chain couples TRBV28 to TRBJ2-3, with D possibly being TRBD1 or TRBD2 (5 bases each). The TCR sequence derives from a man aged 18 to 30 who had mild COVID-19 (a few samples of this study predate the infection). Cell type and time point are not known. CDR3 residues: CASNSLGVFRADTQYF. The CDR3 DNA sequence: TGTGCCAGCAACTCCTTGGGGGTTTTTAGGGCAGATACGCAGTATTTT. Complete variable domain (other parts from reference TRBV28 and TRBJ2-3): DVKVTQSSRYLVKRTGEKVFLECVQDMDHENMFWYRQDPGLGLRLIYFSYDVKMKEKGDIPEGYSVSREKKERFSLILESASTNQTSMYLCASNSLGVFRADTQYFGPGTRLTVL.